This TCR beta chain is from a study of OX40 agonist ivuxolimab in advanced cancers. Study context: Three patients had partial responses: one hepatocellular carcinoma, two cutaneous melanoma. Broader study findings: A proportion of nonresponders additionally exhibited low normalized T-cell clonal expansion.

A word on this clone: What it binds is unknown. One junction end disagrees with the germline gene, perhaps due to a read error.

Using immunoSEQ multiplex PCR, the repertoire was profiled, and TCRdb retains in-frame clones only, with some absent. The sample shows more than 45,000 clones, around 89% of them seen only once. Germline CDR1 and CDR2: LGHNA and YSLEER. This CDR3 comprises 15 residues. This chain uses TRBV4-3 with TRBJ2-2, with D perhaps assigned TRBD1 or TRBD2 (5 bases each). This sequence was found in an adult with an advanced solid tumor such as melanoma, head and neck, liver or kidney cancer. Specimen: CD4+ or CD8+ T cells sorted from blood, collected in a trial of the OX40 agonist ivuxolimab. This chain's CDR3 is CASRQGAGGTGELFF. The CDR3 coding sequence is TGCGCCAGCAGACAAGGGGCGGGTGGAACCGGGGAGCTGTTTTTT.